The TCR beta chain under discussion was sequenced for a study of identical twins. Study conclusions and caveats: The more abundant beta clonotypes in cord blood had fewer insertions, and memory repertoires did not show this. The study found that models underestimated out-of-frame TCR alpha sharing in monozygotic twins. Sequences that were out-of-frame, alpha and twin-shared displayed an excess of low generation probability.

Template switching (which added a universal primer site) was used, and cDNA carried unique molecular identifiers. MiXCR was run by TCRdb on the 5' RACE reads, yielding one entry per CDR3 protein. The sample contains about 390,000 distinct CDR3 sequences, about 9% of which appear only once. The CDR3 loop spans 13 amino acids. V gave up 7 bases and J gave up 6 bases, with 14 bases separating them. Germline CDR1 and CDR2: SGHNT and YENEEA. As for this clonotype: Its antigen remains unidentified.

The J gene is TRBJ2-3, the V gene TRBV11-3; TRBD2 might be the D (5 bases). The sequenced sample consisted of naive T cells sorted from blood. The receptor's source is a woman between 50 and 59 years old in good health. The CDR3 nucleotides read TGTGCCAGCACCACACCGGGGTTTGATACGCAGTATTTT. It codes for CASTTPGFDTQYF.